Listed below are T cell receptor beta chains from one sample, sequenced in a study of blood T cell repertoires in COVID-19. Using immunoSEQ multiplex PCR, the repertoire was profiled, and TCRdb retains in-frame clones only, with some absent. Of some 250,000 clones in the sample, more than 85% are singletons; the top ten hold about 7.1%. Sequenced input: peripheral blood. These TCRs come from a woman in her 70s with active or convalescent COVID-19. Each CDR3 is given with its conserved first and last residue. The D gene is left open where the match is weak. The size of a clone is reported for some rows only, either as once, few or many, or as a class for expanded clones.

j_call d_call clone_size v_call cdr3_aa cdr3_nt
TRBJ1-3 . . TRBV27 CATAGRYSGNTIYF TGTGCCACCGCGGGAAGATACTCTGGAAACACCATATATTTT
TRBJ2-3 . . TRBV6-6 CASSYGWTLTDTQYF TGTGCCAGCAGTTACGGTTGGACATTGACAGATACGCAGTATTTT
TRBJ2-3 . . TRBV19 CASRRLGQTDTQYF TGTGCCAGTAGACGACTTGGACAGACAGATACGCAGTATTTT
TRBJ1-5 TRBD1 . TRBV3-1/TRBV3-2 CASSPGTGGSYQPQHF TGTGCCAGCAGCCCGGGGACAGGGGGCTCTTATCAGCCCCAGCATTTT
TRBJ1-2 . . TRBV7-3 CASSPASGRANYGYTF TGTGCCAGCAGCCCGGCGAGCGGTAGAGCTAACTATGGCTACACCTTC
TRBJ2-7 . . TRBV6-5 CASSKGFSYEQYF TGTGCCAGCAGCAAGGGGTTCTCCTACGAGCAGTACTTC
TRBJ1-4 TRBD1 . TRBV2 CASRGDRSLNEKLFF TGTGCCAGCAGGGGGGACAGATCTCTCAATGAAAAACTGTTTTTT
TRBJ2-1 . once TRBV27 CATNGRGAGNEQFF TGTGCCACCAATGGGAGGGGGGCAGGCAATGAGCAGTTCTTC
TRBJ2-2 TRBD1 . TRBV24-1 CATSEPSPGTGSNTGELFF TGTGCCACCAGTGAACCCTCCCCTGGGACAGGGTCGAACACCGGGGAGCTGTTTTTT
TRBJ1-6 . . TRBV5-5 CASSFDRIDSPLHF TGTGCCAGCAGCTTTGACAGAATCGATTCACCCCTCCACTTT
TRBJ2-7 TRBD1 . TRBV25-1 CASTTGSTYEQYF TGTGCCAGTACGACAGGGAGCACCTACGAGCAGTACTTC
TRBJ2-5 . . TRBV18 CASSLAGETQYF TGTGCCAGCTCGTTGGCAGGGGAGACCCAGTACTTC
TRBJ2-7 . once TRBV29-1 CSGTTGTNEQYF TGCAGCGGAACCACAGGGACTAACGAGCAGTACTTC
TRBJ2-1 TRBD1 . TRBV5-4 CASSFGQGRFDEQFF TGTGCCAGCAGCTTTGGACAGGGGAGGTTCGATGAGCAGTTCTTC
TRBJ1-2 TRBD1 . TRBV6-4 CASRQDRGPYGGYTF TGTGCCAGTCGCCAAGACAGGGGGCCATATGGGGGCTACACCTTC
TRBJ1-1 . . TRBV10-1 CASSESTRSGREAFF TGCGCCAGCAGTGAGTCGACTCGGTCAGGGCGGGAAGCTTTCTTT
TRBJ1-2 . . TRBV6-5 CASSYGGGVTF TGTGCCAGCAGTTACGGGGGGGGAGTGACCTTC
TRBJ1-2 . . TRBV19 CASSPLAAGAMKNTF TGTGCCAGTAGTCCCCTCGCAGCAGGGGCGATGAAGAACACCTTC
TRBJ1-2 . once TRBV6-5 CASSTSGAFQGYTF TGTGCCAGCAGTACGAGCGGGGCCTTCCAGGGCTACACCTTC
TRBJ1-6 . . TRBV14 CASSSGQSLHF TGTGCCAGCAGCTCCGGACAGTCCCTCCACTTT
TRBJ1-1 TRBD1 . TRBV10-3 CAIKNGTGSGAFF TGTGCCATCAAAAATGGGACAGGCTCGGGAGCTTTCTTT
TRBJ1-2 TRBD1 . TRBV5-1 CASSLDGTAAYGYTF TGCGCCAGCAGCTTGGATGGGACAGCCGCCTATGGCTACACCTTC
TRBJ1-5 . . TRBV6-6 CASCPPGQPQHF TGTGCCAGCTGCCCCCCGGGGCAGCCCCAGCATTTT
TRBJ1-5 . . TRBV7-2 CASSYQGYQPQHF TGTGCCAGCAGCTACCAGGGGTATCAGCCCCAGCATTTT
TRBJ1-5 . . TRBV6-4 CASSYREAGNQPQHF TGTGCCAGCAGCTACAGGGAAGCGGGCAATCAGCCCCAGCATTTT
TRBJ2-1 TRBD1 . TRBV7-2 CASSVSGGTMRNEQFF TGTGCCAGCAGCGTCTCAGGGGGCACCATGAGGAATGAGCAGTTCTTC
TRBJ1-1 . once TRBV6-5 CASIHPTGGGTEAFF TGTGCCAGCATTCATCCCACGGGGGGAGGCACTGAAGCTTTCTTT
TRBJ2-7 TRBD1 . TRBV28 CASRGDSVSYEQYF TGTGCCAGCAGAGGGGACAGTGTCTCCTACGAGCAGTACTTC
TRBJ1-1 . . TRBV7-2 CASSSSWGGSAEAFF TGTGCCAGCAGCTCCAGTTGGGGGGGCAGTGCTGAAGCTTTCTTT
TRBJ1-2 . . TRBV7-2 CASRTLENYGYTF TGTGCCAGCAGAACCCTTGAGAACTATGGCTACACCTTC
TRBJ2-7 TRBD1 . TRBV24-1 CATSDRDRVREQYF TGTGCCACCAGTGATCGGGACAGGGTGAGGGAGCAGTACTTC
TRBJ2-2 . . TRBV9 CASSASSTGTGELFF TGTGCCAGCAGCGCCTCAAGTACGGGCACCGGGGAGCTGTTTTTT
TRBJ2-1 . . TRBV7-2 CASSLKIAPPDNEQFF TGTGCCAGCAGCTTAAAGATAGCGCCGCCTGACAATGAGCAGTTCTTC
TRBJ1-6 . . TRBV7-2 CASSPQGNNSPLHF TGTGCCAGCAGCCCCCAGGGTAATAATTCACCCCTCCACTTT
TRBJ2-7 . . TRBV10-2 CASSENGGFHEQYF TGCGCCAGCAGTGAAAATGGAGGGTTTCACGAGCAGTACTTC
TRBJ2-1 TRBD2 once TRBV7-2 CASLLRGGSYNEQFF TGTGCCAGCTTACTCCGGGGGGGCTCCTACAATGAGCAGTTCTTC
TRBJ1-4 . . TRBV19 CASHIWGRGGEKLFF TGTGCCAGTCACATCTGGGGAAGGGGAGGAGAAAAACTGTTTTTT
TRBJ1-2 . few TRBV6-5 CASSYNEGTYGYTF TGTGCCAGCAGTTACAATGAGGGTACCTATGGCTACACCTTC
TRBJ1-1 . . TRBV19 CASSIALGGAFF TGTGCCAGTAGTATAGCCCTGGGCGGGGCTTTCTTT
TRBJ2-3 . . TRBV6-5 CASSYTRGSTDTQYF TGTGCCAGCAGTTACACGCGCGGTAGCACAGATACGCAGTATTTT
TRBJ1-2 . . TRBV19 CASSMQAGNGYTF TGTGCCAGTAGTATGCAGGCGGGTAACGGCTACACCTTC
TRBJ1-3 . . TRBV9 CASSVVEGRLSGNTIYF TGTGCCAGCAGCGTAGTGGAAGGGAGACTTTCTGGAAACACCATATATTTT
TRBJ2-1 . . TRBV5-1 CASSLGGRSYNEQFF TGCGCCAGCAGCTTGGGGGGCCGCTCCTACAATGAGCAGTTCTTC
TRBJ2-3 . . TRBV4-2 CASSLEGGPSTDTQYF TGTGCCAGCAGCCTAGAGGGGGGGCCAAGCACAGATACGCAGTATTTT
TRBJ2-2 . . TRBV7-2 CASSFLGAGELFF TGTGCCAGCAGCTTCCTGGGAGCCGGGGAGCTGTTTTTT
TRBJ2-1 . . TRBV7-3 CASSSTSIGLGEQFF TGTGCCAGCAGCTCGACTTCTATCGGCCTGGGTGAGCAGTTCTTC
TRBJ1-1 . . TRBV5-8 CASRGTGGALNTEAFF TGTGCCAGCAGAGGGACGGGAGGGGCGCTGAACACTGAAGCTTTCTTT
TRBJ1-1 TRBD1 . TRBV7-3 CASSYSGTGIGDTEAFF TGTGCCAGCAGCTATTCCGGGACAGGGATCGGGGACACTGAAGCTTTCTTT
TRBJ2-3 . . TRBV4-3 CASSQQRGTDTQYF TGCGCCAGCAGCCAGCAGAGGGGGACAGATACGCAGTATTTT
TRBJ2-2 . . TRBV2 CASTLLGRGNTGELFF TGTGCCAGCACCCTTCTAGGCAGGGGAAACACCGGGGAGCTGTTTTTT